The clone carrying this T cell receptor (beta chain) appeared many times. The antigen is undetermined. Germline V gene data show CDR1 as SGDLS and CDR2 as YYNGEE. The CDR3 extends over 14 amino acids. V lost 0 bases and J 8 bases, leaving 14 bases between the germline ends. Unique molecular identifiers were attached to individual cDNA molecules. MiXCR, run by TCRdb on the 5' RACE reads, gives a single entry per CDR3 protein. The sample has some 30,000 distinct CDR3 sequences; approximately 5.3% are singletons. The source of the sample is a study of early T cells in non-severe SARS-CoV-2 infection. Study-wide context: The input, bulk RNA from unsorted whole blood, was sequenced, and chains were unpaired. Study outcomes and limitations: Matching results from VDJdb favored anti-spike CD8 responses, leaving private and CD4 specificities undetected.

The sequenced material came from whole blood. The V gene is TRBV9, the J gene TRBJ1-2; D unclear. The sequence was obtained from an adult who was a healthcare worker with PCR-confirmed SARS-CoV-2 infection or an uninfected control (not recorded which). The CDR3, as DNA: TGTGCCAGCAGCGTAGACGGATCCGAAAGAGGCTACACCTTC. Residues: CASSVDGSERGYTF.